A single sample is the source of the 14 T cell receptor beta chains below, sequenced in a study of T cells after yellow fever vaccination. TCRdb re-derived calls from the 5' RACE reads in MiXCR, one entry per CDR3 protein. The table includes more than 350,000 distinct CDR3 sequences, approximately 10% detected once. Sequenced here: PBMCs, sampled on the day of the first yellow fever vaccination. Source of these receptors: a man aged 18 to 35 who received the YFV17D yellow fever vaccine.

This chain links TRBV7-2 with TRBJ2-3; D is uncertain. V shed 5 bases and J shed 2 bases, with 5 bases lying between them. The CDR3 has 12 amino acids. Germline V gene sequence: CDR1 SGHTA, CDR2 FQGNSA. The CDR3 nucleotides are TGTGCCAGCAGCCAAACCACAGATACGCAGTATTTT. Translated, it gives CASSQTTDTQYF.

This clonotype was seen more than once but under ten times. The rearrangement uses TRBV12-3 or TRBV12-4 and TRBJ2-4; 7 bases agree with TRBD1. The CDR3 is 22 amino acids. V lost 3 bases, J lost 0 bases, and 23 bases stayed unmatched. CDR3: CASSFVEGARIPTRLAKNIQYF. CDR3 coding DNA: TGTGCCAGCAGTTTTGTTGAGGGGGCGCGGATTCCGACACGACTAGCCAAAAACATTCAGTACTTC.

This rearrangement joins TRBV7-9 to TRBJ2-5, with 7 bases that match TRBD1. CDR1 and CDR2 from the germline V gene are SEHNR and FQNEAQ (reference sequence). There are 14 residues in the CDR3. Trimming cost V 3 bases and J 4 bases; bases outside gene matches: 5. The CDR3 nucleotides read TGTGCCAGCAGCTTTTCACAGGGGAGAGAGACCCAGTACTTC. As protein: CASSFSQGRETQYF.

In its sample, this clonotype was seen many times. The rearrangement joins TRBV2 to TRBJ2-3, with a tentative D call TRBD2 (7 bases). V dropped 3 bases and J dropped 0 bases, with 10 bases sitting between them. The CDR3 is 15 amino acids. The germline gives CDR1 SNHLY, CDR2 FYNNEI. The CDR3 DNA is TGTGCCAGCAGTGACGGGGGGCCCAGCACAGATACGCAGTATTTT. Its protein product is CASSDGGPSTDTQYF.

This clonotype has only a few counts. The chain carries TRBV6-4 and TRBJ2-1, with a weak D call TRBD2 (5 bases). The CDR3 runs to 15 residues. CDR1 is MRHNA, CDR2 SNTAGT, per germline. The ends were cut back, 6 bases at V and 5 bases at J, with 17 bases in the middle. The CDR3 DNA reads as TGTGCCAGCAGACCTAGGCGGGCCAAGCACAATGAGCAGTTCTTC. Amino acid sequence: CASRPRRAKHNEQFF.

The rearrangement joins TRBV7-6 to TRBJ2-3; D may match TRBD1 or TRBD2 (6 bases each). Trimming took off 4 bases at V and 4 bases at J, with 18 bases between the two ends. CDR1 and CDR2 (germline): SGHVS, FNYEAQ. The CDR3 is 16 amino acids. The CDR3 loop is CASSSVGGIGPDTQYF. The CDR3 coding sequence is TGTGCCAGCAGCTCCGTAGGGGGGATAGGGCCAGATACGCAGTATTTT.

There are many counts of this clonotype. The gene calls are TRBV3-1 and TRBJ1-2; the D is unclear. The V end lost 4 bases, the J end lost 3 bases, and 6 bases lay between the germline ends. The germline V gene has CDR1 LGHDT and CDR2 YNNKEL (reference sequence). This CDR3 is built from 12 residues. The CDR3 loop reads CASSPGHYGYTF. The CDR3 nucleotides read TGTGCCAGCAGCCCTGGACACTATGGCTACACCTTC.

The chain couples TRBV27 to TRBJ2-5; 11 bases are a match to TRBD2. Germline-derived CDR1 and CDR2 are MNHEY and SMNVEV (reference sequence). The CDR3 runs 15 residues. V lost 5 bases and J lost 4; bases outside the gene matches: 6. The chain's CDR3 is CASSGSGGALETQYF. Here the CDR3 DNA reads TGTGCCAGCAGTGGTAGCGGGGGGGCCCTAGAGACCCAGTACTTC.

The V gene is TRBV20-1, the J gene TRBJ1-1; unclear D gene. CDR3 length: 13 residues. Germline V gene data show CDR1 as DFQATT and CDR2 as SNEGSKA (reference sequence). The CDR3 coding sequence is TGCAGCGCCGTAGGAGCTCTGAACACTGAAGCTTTCTTT. Its translation is CSAVGALNTEAFF.

The V gene is TRBV25-1, the J gene TRBJ2-7; D is possibly TRBD1 (5 bases). Deletions cut 3 bases from V and 0 bases from J, with 12 bases between. Per the germline V gene, CDR1 is MGHDK and CDR2 is SYGVNS. This CDR3 spans 15 amino acids. The CDR3 nucleotides are TGTGCCAGCAGTGACTGGGGCGGTAGCTCCTACGAGCAGTACTTC. This sequence encodes CASSDWGGSSYEQYF.

The genes are TRBV20-1 and TRBJ1-1; 7 bases match TRBD1. The CDR3 extends over 13 amino acids. CDR1 is DFQATT and CDR2 is SNEGSKA in the germline V gene (reference sequence). After removal of 3 bases from V and 5 bases from J, the junction contained 6 bases not matched to a gene. CDR3 region: CSASDRVWTEAFF. CDR3 bases: TGCAGTGCTAGCGACAGGGTGTGGACTGAAGCTTTCTTT.

The V call is TRBV7-8, the J call TRBJ2-1; 7 nucleotides match TRBD1. The V gene's germline CDR1 is SGHVS and CDR2 FQNEAQ. V shed 5 bases, J shed 7 bases, and the junction held 14 bases outside the gene matches. This CDR3 region has 16 residues. The CDR3 reads CASSTHRGSLGNEQFF. CDR3 sequence (DNA): TGTGCCAGCAGCACACACAGGGGATCGTTGGGAAATGAGCAGTTCTTC.

This clonotype was observed a few times. This chain uses TRBV5-1 with TRBJ2-3; 13 bases are a match to TRBD2. Germline V gene sequence: CDR1 SGHRS, CDR2 YFSETQ. The CDR3 consists of 17 residues. Trimming removed 4 bases from V and 4 bases from J; junction bases left unmatched: 9. CDR3 in DNA: TGCGCCAGCAGCCCTCGACTAGCGGGGGGCCTCGCAGATACGCAGTATTTT. Its protein is CASSPRLAGGLADTQYF.

This clonotype has ten or more counts. The chain is built from TRBV5-1 and TRBJ2-5; D not resolved. CDR3 length: 16 amino acids. Germline-derived CDR1 and CDR2 are SGHRS and YFSETQ. V shed 0 bases and J shed 1 base, with 13 bases lying between them. CDR3 coding DNA: TGCGCCAGCAGCTTGGATGTTCAGAAAACCCAAGAGACCCAGTACTTC. Its translation is CASSLDVQKTQETQYF.